The 10 T cell receptor beta chains in this list originate from one sample, sequenced in a study of T-cell memory formation after mild COVID-19. Each CDR3 protein gets one entry after TCRdb re-called the 5' RACE reads with MiXCR. The repertoire consists of roughly 100,000 distinct CDR3 sequences, with around 15% occurring once and the leading ten covering around 28%. Source material: PBMCs or a T cell subset sorted from them (not recorded which). Receptors originate from an adult woman who had mild COVID-19 (a few samples of this study predate the infection). Cell type and time point are not known.

The rearrangement uses TRBV11-2 and TRBJ2-3, with a possible D match to TRBD1 (5 bases). Germline CDR1 reads SGHAT; CDR2 reads FQNNGV. CDR3 length: 15 amino acids. V lost 3 bases and J 2 bases, leaving 12 bases between the germline ends. The CDR3 spells CASSFFQTATDTQYF. The CDR3 coding sequence is TGTGCCAGCAGCTTCTTTCAGACAGCCACAGATACGCAGTATTTT.

The chain is built from TRBV27 and TRBJ1-5, with D tentatively TRBD1 (5 bases). Germline V lookup: CDR1 MNHEY, CDR2 SMNVEV (reference sequence). The V and J ends lost 3 bases and 5 bases respectively, with 8 bases between them. This CDR3 is 13 amino acids long. Written as DNA, the CDR3 is TGTGCCAGCAGTTTCCAGGGAGATCAGCCCCAGCATTTT. Its protein product is CASSFQGDQPQHF.

In its sample, this clonotype was seen a few times. The chain combines TRBV29-1 with TRBJ2-7, with TRBD1 matching over 7 bases. Trimming at V came to 1 base and at J to 4 bases, leaving 7 bases not matched to a gene. The CDR3 extends over 14 amino acids. The V gene's germline CDR1 is SQVTM and CDR2 ANQGSEA. The CDR3 region is CSVEVPGGGYEQYF. CDR3 DNA sequence: TGCAGCGTTGAAGTTCCAGGGGGTGGATACGAGCAGTACTTC.

V and J are TRBV7-3 and TRBJ2-3; D gene uncertain. Trimming shortened V by 4 bases and J by 5 bases, and 13 bases separated the two germline ends. The CDR3 length is 14 residues. The germline CDR1 and CDR2 sequences are SGHTA and FQGTGA. As DNA, the CDR3 is TGTGCCAGCAGCTCCGGGCCCCAGCTAGATACGCAGTATTTT. It translates to CASSSGPQLDTQYF.

This chain uses TRBV9 with TRBJ2-7; 10 positions match TRBD1. CDR3 size: 17 residues. V lost 0 bases, J lost 2 bases, and 8 bases stayed unmatched. The germline gives CDR1 SGDLS, CDR2 YYNGEE. The CDR3 loop is CASSVGLGGQGAYEQYF. As DNA, the CDR3 is TGTGCCAGCAGCGTAGGTCTCGGAGGACAGGGGGCCTACGAGCAGTACTTC.

This clonotype has only a few counts. The germline gene is not matched at one end of the junction; a read error may be the cause. The gene calls are TRBV7-7 and TRBJ2-5; possible D gene TRBD2, 6 bases. The CDR3 runs 15 residues. Germline V gene data show CDR1 as SSHAT and CDR2 as FNYEAQ (reference sequence). Here the CDR3 reads CASSLTGRREETQYF. DNA for the CDR3: TGTGCTAGCAGCTTAACCGGCAGGAGGGAAGAGACCCAGTACTTC.

The chain is built from TRBV27 and TRBJ2-1; D unclear. V shed 0 bases and J shed 2 bases, with 8 bases lying between them. This CDR3 has 15 amino acids. Germline CDR1 and CDR2: MNHEY and SMNVEV (reference sequence). CDR3 protein: CASSLSSSTYNEQFF. The CDR3 DNA reads as TGTGCCAGCAGTTTATCTTCGTCCACCTACAATGAGCAGTTCTTC.

This clonotype was seen only a few times. The chain links TRBV6-5 to TRBJ2-3, with TRBD2 matching 9 bases. The CDR3 contains 17 residues. Germline V gene data show CDR1 as MNHEY and CDR2 as SVGAGI. The V and J ends lost 5 bases and 2 bases, in that order; junction bases with no gene match: 11. The CDR3 region is CASSKIISGGSTDTQYF. CDR3 DNA: TGTGCCAGCAGTAAAATCATCAGCGGGGGGTCCACAGATACGCAGTATTTT.

The chain carries TRBV12-3 or TRBV12-4 and TRBJ2-3; D call uncertain. V gave up 2 bases and J gave up 3 bases, with 12 bases separating them. The CDR3 is made up of 15 amino acids. The CDR3 nucleotides are TGTGCCAGCAGTTTAAGCCTGTCGCCGACAGATACGCAGTATTTT. As protein: CASSLSLSPTDTQYF.

This clonotype was counted between two and nine times. V gene TRBV27 combines with J gene TRBJ2-1; D may be TRBD2 (6 bases). CDR1 is MNHEY and CDR2 is SMNVEV in the germline V gene (reference sequence). The CDR3 runs to 15 residues. V lost 5 bases, J lost 1 base, and 12 bases lay in between. CDR3 residues: CASSPSGLSYNEQFF. CDR3 sequence (DNA): TGTGCCAGCAGTCCCTCGGGACTTTCCTACAATGAGCAGTTCTTC.